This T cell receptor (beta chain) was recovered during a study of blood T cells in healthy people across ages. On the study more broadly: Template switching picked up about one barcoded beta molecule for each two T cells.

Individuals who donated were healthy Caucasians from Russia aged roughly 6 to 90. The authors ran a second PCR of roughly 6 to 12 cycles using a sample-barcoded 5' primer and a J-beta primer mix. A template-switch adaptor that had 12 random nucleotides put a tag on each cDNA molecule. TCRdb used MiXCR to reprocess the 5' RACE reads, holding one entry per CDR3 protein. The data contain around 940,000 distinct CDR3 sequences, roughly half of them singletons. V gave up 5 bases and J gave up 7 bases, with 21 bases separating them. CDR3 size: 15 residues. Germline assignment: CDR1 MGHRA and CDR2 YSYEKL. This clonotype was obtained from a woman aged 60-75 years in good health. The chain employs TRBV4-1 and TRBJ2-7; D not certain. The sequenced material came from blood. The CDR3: CASSITQNSFGEQYF. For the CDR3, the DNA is TGCGCCAGCAGCATAACCCAGAATAGCTTCGGTGAGCAGTACTTC.